This T cell receptor beta chain was recovered during a study of T cells in Graves' hyperthyroidism and ophthalmopathy. Overall study findings and caveats: Blood samples included most of the expanded thyroid clonotypes exceeding 0.001. In simple terms, a model built on 13 V-J features told ophthalmopathy apart from stable hyperthyroidism.

The CDR3 regions of TCR beta were amplified from RNA transcripts. HTBI primers drove first-round RT-PCR of the TCR CDR3. TCRdb re-analysed the multiplex PCR reads in MiXCR, keeping a single row per CDR3 protein. The table includes 450,000 to 700,000 distinct CDR3 sequences, about half detected once. Worth noting for this clonotype: Its antigen remains unidentified.

Patients were excluded because of uncontrolled infection, other autoimmune disease, pregnancy or lactation. In making diagnoses, clinical symptoms, serum thyroxine and TRAb, thyroid ultrasound and orbital computed tomography were all used. The CDR3 totals 15 residues. Losses at the gene ends were 5 bases for V and 4 bases for J; bases not matched to a gene: 5. CDR1 and CDR2 from the germline V gene are SNHLY and FYNNEI. The sequence was collected from an adult woman with Graves' disease, either hyperthyroidism or ophthalmopathy (not recorded which). The specimen was peripheral blood or thyroid tissue (not recorded which). The V gene is TRBV2, the J gene TRBJ2-3, with 11 bases lining up with TRBD2. The CDR3 region is CASSIAGGIPDTQYF. The CDR3 nucleotides read TGTGCCAGCAGTATAGCGGGAGGGATACCAGATACGCAGTATTTT.